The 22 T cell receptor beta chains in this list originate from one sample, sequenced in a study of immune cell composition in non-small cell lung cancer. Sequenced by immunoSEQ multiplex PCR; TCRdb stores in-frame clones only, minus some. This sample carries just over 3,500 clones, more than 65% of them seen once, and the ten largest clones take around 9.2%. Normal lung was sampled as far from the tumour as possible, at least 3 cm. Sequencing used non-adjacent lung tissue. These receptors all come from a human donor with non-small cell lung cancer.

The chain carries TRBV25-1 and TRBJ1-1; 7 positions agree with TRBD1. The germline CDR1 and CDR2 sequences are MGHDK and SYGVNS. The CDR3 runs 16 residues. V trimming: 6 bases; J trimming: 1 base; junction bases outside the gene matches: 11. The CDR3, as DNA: TGTGCCAGCAGATCCTATCCCGGGACAGCGAACACTGAAGCTTTCTTT. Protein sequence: CASRSYPGTANTEAFF.

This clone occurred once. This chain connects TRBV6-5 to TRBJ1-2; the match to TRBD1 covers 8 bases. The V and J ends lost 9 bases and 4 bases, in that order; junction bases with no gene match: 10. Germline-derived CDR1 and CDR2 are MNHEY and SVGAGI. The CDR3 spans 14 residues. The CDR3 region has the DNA TGTGCCAGTTTCAGACAGGGGATGGGCTATGGCTACACCTTC. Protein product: CASFRQGMGYGYTF.

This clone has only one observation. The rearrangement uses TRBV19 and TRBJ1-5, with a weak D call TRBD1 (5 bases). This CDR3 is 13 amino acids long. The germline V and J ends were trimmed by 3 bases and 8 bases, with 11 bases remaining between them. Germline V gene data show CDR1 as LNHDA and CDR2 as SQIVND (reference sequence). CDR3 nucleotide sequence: TGTGCCAGTAGTATCGGCAGGGTCGAGCCCCAGCATTTT. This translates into CASSIGRVEPQHF.

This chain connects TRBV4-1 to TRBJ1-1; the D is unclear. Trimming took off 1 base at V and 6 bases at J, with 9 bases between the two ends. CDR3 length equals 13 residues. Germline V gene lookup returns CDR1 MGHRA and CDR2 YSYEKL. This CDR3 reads CASSQGVSAEAFF. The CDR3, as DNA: TGCGCCAGCAGCCAAGGAGTTTCTGCTGAAGCTTTCTTT.

The DNA of the CDR3 is TGTGCCAGCAGCTTGGGACTAGCGGGGACCTACGAGCAGTACTTC. This codes for CASSLGLAGTYEQYF. This rearrangement joins TRBV5-5 to TRBJ2-7, with 11 bases that match TRBD2. V shed 0 bases, J shed 2 bases, and the junction held 1 base outside the gene matches. The germline CDR1 and CDR2 sequences are SGHKS and YYEKEE (reference sequence). CDR3 length equals 15 residues. The full variable domain, rest sourced from reference TRBV5-5 and TRBJ2-7, is DAGVTQSPTHLIKTRGQQVTLRCSPISGHKSVSWYQQVLGQGPQFIFQYYEKEERGRGNFPDRFSARQFPNYSSELNVNALLLGDSALYLCASSLGLAGTYEQYFGPGTRLTVT.

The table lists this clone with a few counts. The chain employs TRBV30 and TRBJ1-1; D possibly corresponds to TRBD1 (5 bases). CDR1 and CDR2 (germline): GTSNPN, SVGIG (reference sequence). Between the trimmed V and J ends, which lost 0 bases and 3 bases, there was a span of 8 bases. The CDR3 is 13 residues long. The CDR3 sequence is CAWSVRGDTEAFF. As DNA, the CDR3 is TGTGCCTGGAGTGTACGGGGGGACACTGAAGCTTTCTTT.

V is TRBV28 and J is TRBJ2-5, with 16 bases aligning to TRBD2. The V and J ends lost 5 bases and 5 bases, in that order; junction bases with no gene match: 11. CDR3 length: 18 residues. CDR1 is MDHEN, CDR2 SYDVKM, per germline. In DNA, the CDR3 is TGTGCCAGCAGTATTACAGGGACTAGCGGGAGGGCCCGGGAGACCCAGTACTTC. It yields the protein CASSITGTSGRARETQYF.

For the CDR3, the DNA is TGTGCCAGCAGCCAGACTCCCGGGGATTCACCCCTCCACTTT. Amino acid sequence: CASSQTPGDSPLHF. The chain recombines TRBV6-1 with TRBJ1-6; D remains unclear. The CDR3 consists of 14 residues. Per germline, CDR1 MNHNS and CDR2 SASEGT. Trimming took 6 bases from V and 8 from J, leaving 14 bases between them.

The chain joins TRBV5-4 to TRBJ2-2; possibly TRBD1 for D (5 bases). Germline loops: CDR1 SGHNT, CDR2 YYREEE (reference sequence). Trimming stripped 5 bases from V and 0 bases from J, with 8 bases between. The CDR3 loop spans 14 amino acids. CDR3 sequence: CASSRQTNTGELFF. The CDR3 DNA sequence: TGTGCCAGCAGTCGACAGACGAACACCGGGGAGCTGTTTTTT.

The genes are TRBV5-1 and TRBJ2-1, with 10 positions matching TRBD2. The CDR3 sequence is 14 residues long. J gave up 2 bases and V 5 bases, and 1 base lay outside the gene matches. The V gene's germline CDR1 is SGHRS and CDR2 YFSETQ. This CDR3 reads CASRAGGPYNEQFF. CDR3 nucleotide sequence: TGCGCCAGCAGAGCGGGGGGGCCCTACAATGAGCAGTTCTTC. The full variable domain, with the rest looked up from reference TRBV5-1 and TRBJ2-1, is KAGVTQTPRYLIKTRGQQVTLSCSPISGHRSVSWYQQTPGQGLQFLFEYFSETQRNKGNFPGRFSGRQFSNSRSEMNVSTLELGDSALYLCASRAGGPYNEQFFGPGTRLTVL.

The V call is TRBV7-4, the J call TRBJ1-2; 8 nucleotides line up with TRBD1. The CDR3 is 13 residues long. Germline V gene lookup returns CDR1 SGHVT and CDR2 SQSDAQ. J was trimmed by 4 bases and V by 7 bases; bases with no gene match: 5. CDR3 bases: TGTGCCAGCACCAGGGGGCGCTTCTATGGCTACACCTTC. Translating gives CASTRGRFYGYTF.

The CDR3 nucleotides read TGTGCCAGCAGCGAGCGGCTTTTTCTTCTCTCTGGGGCCAACGTCCTGACTTTC. Translation: CASSERLFLLSGANVLTF. The chain joins TRBV7-9 to TRBJ2-6; possibly TRBD2 for D (5 bases). Germline loops: CDR1 SEHNR, CDR2 FQNEAQ (reference sequence). Trimming took off 5 bases at V and 0 bases at J, with 17 bases between the two ends. The CDR3 totals 18 residues.

CDR3 nucleotide sequence: TGCGCCAGCAAACGTGAGGGGGGGCTAATTGCTACGCAGTATTTT. Amino acids: CASKREGGLIATQYF. This rearrangement joins TRBV5-1 to TRBJ2-3; a possible D gene is TRBD2 (7 bases). Germline lookup yields CDR1 SGHRS and CDR2 YFSETQ. Between the trimmed V and J ends, which lost 6 bases and 8 bases, there was a span of 22 bases. The CDR3 spans 15 residues.

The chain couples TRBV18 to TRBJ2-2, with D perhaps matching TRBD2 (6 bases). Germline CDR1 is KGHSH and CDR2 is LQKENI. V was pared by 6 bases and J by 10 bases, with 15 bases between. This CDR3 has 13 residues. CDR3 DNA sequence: TGTGCCAGCTCGCCAACCGGGGGAGAGGAGCTGTTTTTT. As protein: CASSPTGGEELFF.

CDR3 coding DNA: TGCGCCAGCAGTGAGTCTGGGCGAGAGACCCAGTACTTC. It yields the protein CASSESGRETQYF. This chain connects TRBV10-1 to TRBJ2-5; D gene ambiguous. Germline-derived CDR1 and CDR2 are WNHNN and SYGVQD (reference sequence). Trimming stripped 0 bases from V and 4 bases from J, with 6 bases between. This CDR3 contains 13 residues.

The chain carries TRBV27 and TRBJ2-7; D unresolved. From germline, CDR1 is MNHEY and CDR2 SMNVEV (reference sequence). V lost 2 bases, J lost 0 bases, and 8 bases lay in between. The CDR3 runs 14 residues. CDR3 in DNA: TGTGCCAGCAGTTTACGAGACACCTCCTACGAGCAGTACTTC. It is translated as CASSLRDTSYEQYF.

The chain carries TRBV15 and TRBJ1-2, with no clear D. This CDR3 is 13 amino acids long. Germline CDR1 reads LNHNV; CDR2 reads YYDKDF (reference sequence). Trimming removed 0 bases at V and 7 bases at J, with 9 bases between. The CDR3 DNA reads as TGTGCCACCAGCAGAGATCTCATCAGTGGCTACACCTTC. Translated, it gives CATSRDLISGYTF. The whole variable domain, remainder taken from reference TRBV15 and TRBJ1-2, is DAMVIQNPRYQVTQFGKPVTLSCSQTLNHNVMYWYQQKSSQAPKLLFHYYDKDFNNEADTPDNFQSRRPNTSFCFLDIRSPGLGDTAMYLCATSRDLISGYTFGSGTRLTVV.

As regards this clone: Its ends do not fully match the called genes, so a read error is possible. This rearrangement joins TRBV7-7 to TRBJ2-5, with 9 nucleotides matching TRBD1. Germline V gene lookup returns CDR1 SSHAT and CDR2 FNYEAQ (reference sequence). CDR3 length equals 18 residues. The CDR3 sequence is CASSRSGTGSFLQETQYF. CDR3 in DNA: TGTGCTAGCAGCCGGTCCGGGACAGGGTCTTTTCTCCAAGAGACCCAGTACTTC.

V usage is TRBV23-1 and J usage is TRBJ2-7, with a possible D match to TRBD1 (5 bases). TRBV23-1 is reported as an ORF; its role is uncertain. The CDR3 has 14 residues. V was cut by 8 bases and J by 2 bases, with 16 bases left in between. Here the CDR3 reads CASYGRVRTYEQYF. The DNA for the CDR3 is TGCGCCAGCTACGGCAGGGTTAGGACCTACGAGCAGTACTTC.

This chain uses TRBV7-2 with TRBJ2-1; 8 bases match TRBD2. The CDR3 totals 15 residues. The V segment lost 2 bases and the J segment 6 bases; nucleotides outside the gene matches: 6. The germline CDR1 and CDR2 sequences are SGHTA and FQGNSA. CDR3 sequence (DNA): TGTGCCAGCAGCTTACAAGCGGGAGAAGTCAATGAGCAGTTCTTC. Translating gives CASSLQAGEVNEQFF.

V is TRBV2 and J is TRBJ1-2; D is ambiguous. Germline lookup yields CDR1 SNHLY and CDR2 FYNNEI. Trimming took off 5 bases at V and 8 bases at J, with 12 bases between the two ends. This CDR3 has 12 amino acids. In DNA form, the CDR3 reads TGTGCCAGCAGTAACTCTGGTATAGGCTACACCTTC. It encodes CASSNSGIGYTF.

Written as DNA, the CDR3 is TGTGCCAGCAGCCCTACGGGGGGTCGAGAGACCCAGTACTTC. This encodes CASSPTGGRETQYF. This sequence joins TRBV6-6 and TRBJ2-5, with 7 bases matching TRBD2. Germline CDR1 reads MNHNY; CDR2 reads SVGAGI (reference sequence). This CDR3 is 14 amino acids long. The junction had 8 bases not matched to a gene; V was cut back by 6 bases and J by 4 bases.